A single sample is the source of the 19 T cell receptor beta chains below, sequenced in a study of human T cells and chemical hapten exposure (dated by TCRdb to about 2021). This specimen's time point label, interpreted: patch test 2, 6 weeks after DPC sensitization. This specimen's treatment or condition label, interpreted: therapeutic diphenylcyclopropenone sensitization with weekly scalp DPC. Receptor libraries were prepared by RACE. The reads were generated on a NextSeq 500. The public reads were run again by TCRdb, first through fastp at Q25 and then through MiXCR, and only productive beta chains were kept. Rows with one shared CDR3 protein collapse into an entry with the most common genes and DNA. The sample includes approximately 68,000 distinct CDR3 sequences, with 8.5% observed a single time. The ten largest clones capture about 3.5% of the sample. Source: whole blood, taken in connection with sensitization to the hapten diphenylcyclopropenone (DPC). These receptors were collected from a woman in her 50s with alopecia areata. Some clones in this sample may be carry-over from other donors' samples.

This clonotype was detected many times. This rearrangement joins TRBV6-5 to TRBJ2-7, with D possibly matching TRBD1 (5 bases). Trimming took 0 bases from V and 1 from J, leaving 13 bases between them. Germline-derived CDR1 and CDR2 are MNHEY and SVGAGI. This CDR3 spans 16 amino acids. The CDR3 nucleotides are TGTGCCAGCAGTTACTCAGGGGTCGTGGGGTCCTACGAGCAGTACTTC. Translation: CASSYSGVVGSYEQYF.

This clonotype was seen more than once but under ten times. The chain combines TRBV24-1 with TRBJ1-2; D not certain. Germline CDR1 and CDR2: KGHDR and SFDVKD. CDR3 length: 21 amino acids. Trimming shortened V by 2 bases and J by 5 bases, and 32 bases separated the two germline ends. The CDR3 sequence is CATSDYPLGSRWRVYLYGYTF. The CDR3 DNA follows: TGTGCCACCAGTGATTACCCCCTAGGCTCTCGGTGGAGGGTCTACTTATATGGCTACACCTTC.

This clonotype was found a few times. The rearrangement uses TRBV12-3 or TRBV12-4 and TRBJ1-3; D not resolved. The ends were cut back, 3 bases at V and 0 bases at J, with 15 bases in the middle. The CDR3 runs to 17 residues. This CDR3 reads CASSFRSPTSSGNTIYF. As DNA, the CDR3 is TGTGCCAGCAGTTTCCGGTCACCGACTAGCTCTGGAAACACCATATATTTT.

This clonotype was seen at least ten times. V and J are TRBV27 and TRBJ1-4; D may be TRBD1 (6 bases). V dropped 5 bases and J dropped 8 bases, with 21 bases sitting between them. Germline loops: CDR1 MNHEY, CDR2 SMNVEV (reference sequence). The CDR3 extends over 16 amino acids. The CDR3 sequence is CASSLVWGGQKEKLFF. The DNA of the CDR3 is TGTGCCAGCAGTCTAGTTTGGGGGGGGCAGAAGGAAAAACTGTTTTTT.

At least ten counts were recorded for this clonotype. The V gene is TRBV13, the J gene TRBJ1-1; TRBD1 matches at 7 bases. The germline CDR1 and CDR2 sequences are PRHDT and FYEKMQ (reference sequence). The V gene end was trimmed by 5 bases and the J gene end by 3 bases; junction bases not matched to a gene: 9. This CDR3 is 15 amino acids long. CDR3 bases: TGTGCCAGCAGCCTACCGACAGGGATTTACACTGAAGCTTTCTTT. Translation gives CASSLPTGIYTEAFF. The complete variable domain, with remaining parts taken from reference TRBV13 and TRBJ1-1, reads AAGVIQSPRHLIKEKRETATLKCYPIPRHDTVYWYQQGPGQDPQFLISFYEKMQSDKGSIPDRFSAQQFSDYHSELNMSSLELGDSALYFCASSLPTGIYTEAFFGQGTRLTVV.

In this sample, this clonotype turned up a few times. For the CDR3, the DNA is TGTGCCAGCAGTCGCCTAGCGGGGGCCTACGAGCAGTACTTC. Its protein is CASSRLAGAYEQYF. The chain uses TRBV27 and TRBJ2-7; TRBD2 matches at 10 bases. Germline values: CDR1 MNHEY, CDR2 SMNVEV (reference sequence). The CDR3 has 14 residues. The J segment lost 2 bases and the V segment lost 5 bases, leaving 3 bases of the junction unmatched.

This clonotype was counted between two and nine times. This rearrangement joins TRBV7-9 to TRBJ2-5; D is uncertain. Trimming left V 2 bases short and J 7 bases short, with 5 bases between. From germline, CDR1 is SEHNR and CDR2 FQNEAQ (reference sequence). The CDR3 is made up of 11 amino acids. CDR3 coding DNA: TGTGCCAGCAGCTTAACGCGGACCCAGTACTTC. Amino acids: CASSLTRTQYF.

This clonotype was found a few times. J is TRBJ2-1 and V is TRBV29-1; 10 bases match TRBD1. Germline V gives CDR1 SQVTM, CDR2 ANQGSEA. The CDR3 contains 11 residues. With 7 bases clipped from V and 14 bases from J, the junction kept 8 bases outside the gene matches. The CDR3 DNA reads TGCAGCGCGCGCCAGGACAGGGGGGAGTTCTTC. This codes for CSARQDRGEFF.

Many counts were recorded for this clonotype. The chain couples TRBV5-1 to TRBJ2-5; tentatively, D is TRBD1 (5 bases). The ends were cut back, 0 bases at V and 3 bases at J, with 9 bases in the middle. The CDR3 consists of 14 residues. CDR1 SGHRS and CDR2 YFSETQ come from the germline V gene. The DNA for the CDR3 is TGCGCCAGCAGCTTGGACAGGCCTGAAGAGACCCAGTACTTC. Its translation: CASSLDRPEETQYF.

This clonotype was recorded a few times. The J gene is TRBJ2-7, the V gene TRBV29-1, with D perhaps TRBD2 (7 bases). Germline CDR1 and CDR2: SQVTM and ANQGSEA. The V end was cut by 8 bases, the J end by 7 bases, with 18 bases between. CDR3 size: 12 residues. CDR3 sequence (DNA): TGCAGCACCGAGGGGGGGCTGGGGGAGCAGTACTTC. Amino acid sequence: CSTEGGLGEQYF.

The chain has TRBV12-3 or TRBV12-4 and TRBJ1-6; the D is unclear. V dropped 3 bases and J dropped 0 bases, with 6 bases sitting between them. This CDR3 is 15 amino acids long. The CDR3 reads CASSFGLSYNSPLHF. The CDR3 DNA is TGTGCCAGCAGTTTCGGCCTCTCCTATAATTCACCCCTCCACTTT.

The chain carries TRBV6-5 and TRBJ2-7, with a possible D match to TRBD1 (5 bases). The CDR3 has 13 amino acids. The germline CDR1 and CDR2 sequences are MNHEY and SVGAGI. Trimming pared 7 bases from V and 3 bases from J, leaving 13 bases between. For the CDR3, the DNA is TGTGCCAGCACTCAGGGTCCGGTCTACGAGCAGTACTTC. As protein: CASTQGPVYEQYF.

The chain employs TRBV4-1 and TRBJ1-4; no firm D call. V lost 1 base and J 8 bases, leaving 5 bases between the germline ends. CDR1 and CDR2 (germline): MGHRA, YSYEKL. The CDR3 runs 12 residues. CDR3 loop: CASSQAGEKLFF. Here the CDR3 DNA reads TGCGCCAGCAGCCAAGCCGGCGAAAAACTGTTTTTT.

This clonotype is deemed medium-sized (0.01 to 0.1%). The rearrangement joins TRBV5-1 to TRBJ1-2; D gene uncertain. Germline V gene lookup returns CDR1 SGHRS and CDR2 YFSETQ. This CDR3 contains 14 residues. The ends were cut back, 2 bases at V and 3 bases at J, with 11 bases in the middle. The CDR3 protein is CASSFGGQDYGYTF. CDR3 DNA: TGCGCCAGCAGCTTCGGTGGCCAGGACTATGGCTACACCTTC.

This clonotype was counted between two and nine times. The chain is built from TRBV6-6 and TRBJ2-2; TRBD2 matches at 11 bases. The CDR3 is made up of 16 amino acids. The germline CDR1 and CDR2 sequences are MNHNY and SVGAGI (reference sequence). Trimming cost V 0 bases and J 8 bases; bases outside gene matches: 5. This chain's CDR3 is CASSYSSGGAQGELFF. CDR3 in DNA: TGTGCCAGCAGTTACTCTAGCGGGGGGGCCCAAGGGGAGCTGTTTTTT.

This clonotype has just a few counts. This sequence joins TRBV7-9 and TRBJ2-3; TRBD2 matches at 13 bases. CDR3 size: 21 residues. The V gene end was trimmed by 5 bases and the J gene end by 1 base; junction bases not matched to a gene: 18. Germline values: CDR1 SEHNR, CDR2 FQNEAQ (reference sequence). The CDR3 reads CASSPTGAGLAGERGTDTQYF. DNA of the CDR3: TGTGCCAGCAGCCCCACCGGGGCCGGACTAGCGGGAGAACGCGGCACAGATACGCAGTATTTT.

The J gene is TRBJ2-7, the V gene TRBV18; 7 bases align to TRBD2. Trimming removed 0 bases from V and 2 bases from J; junction bases left unmatched: 1. Germline lookup yields CDR1 KGHSH and CDR2 LQKENI. The CDR3 runs to 14 residues. The CDR3 loop reads CASSPPGTTYEQYF. The CDR3 DNA reads TGTGCCAGCTCACCACCAGGGACTACCTACGAGCAGTACTTC.

This sequence joins TRBV5-4 and TRBJ1-1; D is unclear. V shed 0 bases and J shed 4 bases, with 7 bases lying between them. The CDR3 loop spans 13 amino acids. The V gene's germline CDR1 is SGHNT and CDR2 YYREEE (reference sequence). CDR3 bases: TGTGCCAGCAGCTTGGATAAAGTCACTGAAGCTTTCTTT. Amino acid sequence: CASSLDKVTEAFF.

This clonotype was detected ten times or more. The chain recombines TRBV12-3 or TRBV12-4 with TRBJ1-6, with a possible D match to TRBD1 (6 bases). This CDR3 comprises 16 residues. V gave up 4 bases and J gave up 13 bases, with 23 bases separating them. The CDR3 DNA is TGTGCCAGCAGTTCCCGTCACTCAGGGGCGGAGGGGCCCCTCCACTTT. Amino acid sequence: CASSSRHSGAEGPLHF.